Listed below are T cell receptor beta chains from one sample, sequenced in a study of shared clonotypes between healthy human individuals. TCRdb's copy holds only in-frame clones and misses some; the assay was immunoSEQ multiplex PCR. This sample yields about 2.2 million clones, of which about 93% are seen a single time; about 1.5% belongs to the top ten. Sequencing was carried out using naive CD8+ T cells from PBMCs. The receptors here all came from a man between 18 and 35 years old in good health. Some clones in this sample may be carry-over from other donors' samples. Each CDR3 is given with its conserved first and last residue. The order of the fields is J gene, D gene, V gene, clone size, CDR3 length, CDR3 DNA, CDR3 protein. D genes are given only for firm matches. Not all rows give a size; the values are once, few, many and, for expanded clones, a class.

j_gene: TRBJ1-4
d_gene: -
v_gene: TRBV16
abundance: -
len: 15
CDR3nt: TGTGCCAGCAGCCGTGCTCGGACCGTAAATGAAAAACTGTTTTTT
CDR3aa: CASSRARTVNEKLFF

j_gene: TRBJ2-1
d_gene: -
v_gene: TRBV7-9
abundance: -
len: 15
CDR3nt: TGTGCCAGCAGCTTAGTGACAGTGTCCTACAATGAGCAGTTCTTC
CDR3aa: CASSLVTVSYNEQFF

j_gene: TRBJ1-4
d_gene: -
v_gene: TRBV25-1
abundance: -
len: 13
CDR3nt: TGTGCCAGCTCGTGGGGGGGAGGTGAAAAACTGTTTTTT
CDR3aa: CASSWGGGEKLFF

j_gene: TRBJ1-5
d_gene: -
v_gene: TRBV6-6
abundance: -
len: 15
CDR3nt: TGTGCCAGCGGATGGGGCACTGATAGCAATCAGCCCCAGCATTTT
CDR3aa: CASGWGTDSNQPQHF

j_gene: TRBJ1-1
d_gene: TRBD1
v_gene: TRBV5-1
abundance: -
len: 14
CDR3nt: TGCGCCAGCAGCCTTACAGGGGCGAGTACTGAAGCTTTCTTT
CDR3aa: CASSLTGASTEAFF

j_gene: TRBJ2-1
d_gene: -
v_gene: TRBV7-2
abundance: -
len: 13
CDR3nt: TGTGCCAGCAGCTCCCAGCTACTCAATGAGCAGTTCTTC
CDR3aa: CASSSQLLNEQFF

j_gene: TRBJ2-5
d_gene: TRBD2
v_gene: TRBV7-9
abundance: -
len: 17
CDR3nt: TGTGCCAGCAGCCCCAGGACTAGCGGGAGGGCCCAAGAGACCCAGTACTTC
CDR3aa: CASSPRTSGRAQETQYF

j_gene: TRBJ1-4
d_gene: -
v_gene: TRBV7-2
abundance: -
len: 15
CDR3nt: TGTGCCAGCAGCCATGGGGGGTCAACTAATGAAAAACTGTTTTTT
CDR3aa: CASSHGGSTNEKLFF

j_gene: TRBJ2-1
d_gene: TRBD1
v_gene: TRBV7-9
abundance: -
len: 15
CDR3nt: TGTGCCAGCAGCTTACCGGGACAGGGCTACAATGAGCAGTTCTTC
CDR3aa: CASSLPGQGYNEQFF

j_gene: TRBJ2-7
d_gene: -
v_gene: TRBV6-6
abundance: -
len: 15
CDR3nt: TGTGCCAGCAGTTACGCGGGAGAGGGGGGCTACGAGCAGTACTTC
CDR3aa: CASSYAGEGGYEQYF

j_gene: TRBJ2-1
d_gene: TRBD2
v_gene: TRBV19
abundance: -
len: 15
CDR3nt: TGTGCCAGTAGCCTAGCGGGAATCTCCTACAATGAGCAGTTCTTC
CDR3aa: CASSLAGISYNEQFF

j_gene: TRBJ1-1
d_gene: TRBD1
v_gene: TRBV4-1
abundance: -
len: 14
CDR3nt: TGCGCCAGCAGCCATCGACAGGGAAAGACTGAAGCTTTCTTT
CDR3aa: CASSHRQGKTEAFF

j_gene: TRBJ1-2
d_gene: -
v_gene: TRBV4-1
abundance: -
len: 11
CDR3nt: TGCGCCAGCAGCCAAGATTCCGGCTACACCTTC
CDR3aa: CASSQDSGYTF

j_gene: TRBJ2-3
d_gene: -
v_gene: TRBV11-3
abundance: -
len: 13
CDR3nt: TGTGCCAGCAGCCCCCGGGGCACAGATACGCAGTATTTT
CDR3aa: CASSPRGTDTQYF

j_gene: TRBJ2-7
d_gene: -
v_gene: TRBV4-1
abundance: -
len: 15
CDR3nt: TGCGCCAGCAGCCTGGGGACGGCTTATGGGGACGAGCAGTACTTC
CDR3aa: CASSLGTAYGDEQYF

j_gene: TRBJ2-7
d_gene: TRBD1
v_gene: TRBV7-8
abundance: -
len: 14
CDR3nt: TGTGCCAGCAGCTCCGGACAGGGGGAGGGCGAGCAGTACTTC
CDR3aa: CASSSGQGEGEQYF

j_gene: TRBJ2-3
d_gene: -
v_gene: TRBV7-9
abundance: -
len: 13
CDR3nt: TGTGCCAGCAGCTTCCAGGGAACAGATACGCAGTATTTT
CDR3aa: CASSFQGTDTQYF

j_gene: TRBJ2-1
d_gene: TRBD1
v_gene: TRBV30
abundance: -
len: 11
CDR3nt: TGTGCCTGGAGTCCAGACAGGGCCAAGTTCTTC
CDR3aa: CAWSPDRAKFF

j_gene: TRBJ2-1
d_gene: -
v_gene: TRBV30
abundance: -
len: 14
CDR3nt: TGTGCCTGGAGTGTATGGAAGGAGAACAATGAGCAGTTCTTC
CDR3aa: CAWSVWKENNEQFF

j_gene: TRBJ1-1
d_gene: TRBD1
v_gene: TRBV29-1
abundance: -
len: 11
CDR3nt: TGCAGCGTTTATGGGACAGGGGAAGCTTTCTTT
CDR3aa: CSVYGTGEAFF

j_gene: TRBJ1-1
d_gene: -
v_gene: TRBV9
abundance: -
len: 14
CDR3nt: TGTGCCAGCAGCCCGGGACACGTTGGATTTGAAGCTTTCTTT
CDR3aa: CASSPGHVGFEAFF

j_gene: TRBJ2-1
d_gene: -
v_gene: TRBV10-1
abundance: -
len: 14
CDR3nt: TGCGCCAGTGGACCGGGCCTTAGCCCCGATGAGCAGTTCTTC
CDR3aa: CASGPGLSPDEQFF

j_gene: TRBJ2-7
d_gene: -
v_gene: TRBV28
abundance: -
len: 12
CDR3nt: TGTGCCAGCAGTTTTAACCATCTAGAGCAGTACTTC
CDR3aa: CASSFNHLEQYF

j_gene: TRBJ2-1
d_gene: TRBD2
v_gene: TRBV7-7
abundance: -
len: 16
CDR3nt: TGTGCCAGCAGCCCGACTAGCGGTGGCTCCTACAATGAGCAGTTCTTC
CDR3aa: CASSPTSGGSYNEQFF

j_gene: TRBJ2-2
d_gene: TRBD1
v_gene: TRBV7-8
abundance: -
len: 16
CDR3nt: TGTGCCAGCAGCTTAAGACAGGGGCTAGACACCGGGGAGCTGTTTTTT
CDR3aa: CASSLRQGLDTGELFF

j_gene: TRBJ2-5
d_gene: -
v_gene: TRBV27
abundance: -
len: 13
CDR3nt: TGTGCCAGCATCCACAGGGCTTCGAAGACCCAGTACTTC
CDR3aa: CASIHRASKTQYF

j_gene: TRBJ2-7
d_gene: -
v_gene: TRBV28
abundance: -
len: 15
CDR3nt: TGTGCCAGCAGTTTAGACTGGGGCCCGGGGAACGAGCAGTACTTC
CDR3aa: CASSLDWGPGNEQYF

j_gene: TRBJ2-7
d_gene: TRBD2
v_gene: TRBV29-1
abundance: -
len: 17
CDR3nt: TGCAGCGTTGCGGAACTAGCGGGAGGCCTCTTCTCCTACGAGCAGTACTTC
CDR3aa: CSVAELAGGLFSYEQYF

j_gene: TRBJ2-7
d_gene: TRBD2
v_gene: TRBV29-1
abundance: -
len: 14
CDR3nt: TGCAGCGTTGCTTTGCCTAGCGGGAGTCCATCGCAGTACTTC
CDR3aa: CSVALPSGSPSQYF

j_gene: TRBJ1-1
d_gene: -
v_gene: TRBV29-1
abundance: -
len: 13
CDR3nt: TGCAGCGGCGGAACCACAGTCGGCACTGAAGCTTTCTTT
CDR3aa: CSGGTTVGTEAFF

j_gene: TRBJ1-4
d_gene: -
v_gene: TRBV2
abundance: -
len: 16
CDR3nt: TGTGCCAGCAGTGATGTAGCGGGACTGATTAATGAAAAACTGTTTTTT
CDR3aa: CASSDVAGLINEKLFF

j_gene: TRBJ2-1
d_gene: TRBD2
v_gene: TRBV13
abundance: -
len: 16
CDR3nt: TGTGCCAGCAGCGGGACTAGCGGGAGCTCCTACAATGAGCAGTTCTTC
CDR3aa: CASSGTSGSSYNEQFF

j_gene: TRBJ2-6
d_gene: -
v_gene: TRBV7-9
abundance: -
len: 18
CDR3nt: TGTGCCAGCAGCTCCCGAAACCCACTGAGCTCTGGGGCCAACGTCCTGACTTTC
CDR3aa: CASSSRNPLSSGANVLTF

j_gene: TRBJ1-2
d_gene: -
v_gene: TRBV6-1
abundance: once
len: 16
CDR3nt: TGTGCCAGCAGTGAAGCCGCCGGATTGAAGGGCTCTGGCTACACCTTC
CDR3aa: CASSEAAGLKGSGYTF

j_gene: TRBJ1-4
d_gene: TRBD1
v_gene: TRBV7-8
abundance: -
len: 13
CDR3nt: TGTGCCAGCAGCCAGGGGGGGCGAGAAAAACTGTTTTTT
CDR3aa: CASSQGGREKLFF

j_gene: TRBJ1-2
d_gene: TRBD1
v_gene: TRBV7-8
abundance: few
len: 14
CDR3nt: TGTGCCAGCAGCCGTAAGACAGGGAACTATGGCTACACCTTC
CDR3aa: CASSRKTGNYGYTF